The source of this TCR beta chain is a study of tumor and adjacent non-tumor tissue in lung cancer. General study results and limits: Tumor TCR diversity, when higher, was linked to shorter survival.

V shed 5 bases and J shed 7 bases, with 14 bases lying between them. This CDR3 has 14 amino acids. Germline V lookup: CDR1 SGHNT, CDR2 YENEEA. No cell sorting was done before RNA was extracted from the tissue. This non-tumor lung sample came from over 3 cm beyond the tumor edge. Chemotherapy-naive patients with new lung cancer underwent thoracic surgery in China, August–late 2014. This clonotype was counted between two and nine times. No antigen is known for it. The library came from three nested PCR rounds adapted from ARM-PCR protocols. TCRdb analysed the multiplex PCR reads with MiXCR anew, one entry per CDR3 protein. Of more than 35,000 distinct CDR3 sequences in the sample, roughly 60% were seen once.

This chain connects TRBV11-3 to TRBJ2-2; D perhaps matches TRBD2 (6 bases). The sequenced material came from distant non-tumor lung tissue. The sequence derives from a woman aged 40 to 49 with non-small cell lung cancer. The CDR3 DNA reads as TGTGCCAGCAGCCCCAACATGCGGGGCGGGGAGCTGTTTTTT. Its translation is CASSPNMRGGELFF.